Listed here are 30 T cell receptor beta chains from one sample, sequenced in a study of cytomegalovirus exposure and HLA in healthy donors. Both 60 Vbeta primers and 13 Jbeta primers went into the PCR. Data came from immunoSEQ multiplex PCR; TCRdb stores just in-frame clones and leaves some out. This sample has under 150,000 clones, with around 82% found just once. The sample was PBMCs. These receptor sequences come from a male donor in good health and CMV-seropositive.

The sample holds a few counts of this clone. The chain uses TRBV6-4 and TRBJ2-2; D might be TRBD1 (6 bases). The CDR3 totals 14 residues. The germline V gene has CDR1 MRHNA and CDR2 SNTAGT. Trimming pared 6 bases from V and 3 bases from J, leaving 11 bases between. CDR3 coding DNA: TGTGCCAGCAGCTCCGGGACACACACCGGGGAGCTGTTTTTT. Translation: CASSSGTHTGELFF.

Written as DNA, the CDR3 is TGTGCCAGCAGCTTCCCCAAAACACTAGCGGGAGCATACAATGAGCAGTTCTTC. The encoded protein is CASSFPKTLAGAYNEQFF. The chain is built from TRBV5-6 and TRBJ2-1, with TRBD2 matching over 11 bases. The CDR3 has 18 amino acids. Trimming cost V 2 bases and J 4 bases; bases outside gene matches: 11. Germline assignment: CDR1 SGHDT and CDR2 YYEEEE.

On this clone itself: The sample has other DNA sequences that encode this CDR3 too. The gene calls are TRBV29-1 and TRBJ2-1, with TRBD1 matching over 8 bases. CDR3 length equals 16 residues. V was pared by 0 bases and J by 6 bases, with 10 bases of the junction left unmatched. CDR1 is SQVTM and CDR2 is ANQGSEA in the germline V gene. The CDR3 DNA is TGCAGCGTTGAAGACGGGGCAGGGGGCAGTGGCAATGAGCAGTTCTTC. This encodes CSVEDGAGGSGNEQFF.

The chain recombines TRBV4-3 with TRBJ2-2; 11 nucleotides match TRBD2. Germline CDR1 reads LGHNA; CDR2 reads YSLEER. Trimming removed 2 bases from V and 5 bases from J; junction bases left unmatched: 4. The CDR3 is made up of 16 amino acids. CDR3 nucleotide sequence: TGCGCCAGCAGCCAACTAGCGGGAGGTAGTACCGGGGAGCTGTTTTTT. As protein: CASSQLAGGSTGELFF.

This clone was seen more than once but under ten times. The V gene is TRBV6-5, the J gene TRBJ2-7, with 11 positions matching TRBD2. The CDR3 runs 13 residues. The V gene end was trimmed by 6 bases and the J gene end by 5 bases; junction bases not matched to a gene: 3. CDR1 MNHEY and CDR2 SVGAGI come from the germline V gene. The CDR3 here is CASRLAGVNEQYF. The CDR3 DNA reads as TGTGCCAGCAGACTAGCGGGAGTTAACGAGCAGTACTTC.

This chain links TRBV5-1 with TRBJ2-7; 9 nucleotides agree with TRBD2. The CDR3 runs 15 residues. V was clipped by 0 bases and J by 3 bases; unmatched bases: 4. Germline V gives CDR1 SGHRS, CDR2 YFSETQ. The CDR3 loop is CASSLGAGGLYEQYF. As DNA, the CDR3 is TGCGCCAGCAGCTTGGGAGCGGGGGGACTCTACGAGCAGTACTTC.

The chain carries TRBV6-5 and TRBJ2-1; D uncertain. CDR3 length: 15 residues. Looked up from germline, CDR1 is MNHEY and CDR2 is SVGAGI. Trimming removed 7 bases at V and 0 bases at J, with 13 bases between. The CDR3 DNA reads TGTGCCAGCACCCCTGCGCGGAACTCCTACAATGAGCAGTTCTTC. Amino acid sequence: CASTPARNSYNEQFF.

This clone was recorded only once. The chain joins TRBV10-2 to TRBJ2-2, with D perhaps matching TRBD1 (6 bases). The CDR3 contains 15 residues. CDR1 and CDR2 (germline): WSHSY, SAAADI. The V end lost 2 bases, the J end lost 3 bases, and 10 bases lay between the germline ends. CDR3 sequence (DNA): TGCGCCAGCAGTGAGGAGGGGGAGTACACCGGGGAGCTGTTTTTT. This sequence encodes CASSEEGEYTGELFF.

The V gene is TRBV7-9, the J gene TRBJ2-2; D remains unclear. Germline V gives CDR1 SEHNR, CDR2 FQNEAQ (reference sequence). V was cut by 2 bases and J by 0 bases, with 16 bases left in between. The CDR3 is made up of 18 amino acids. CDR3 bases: TGTGCCAGCAGCTTATTCCAGATCAGATTCCCGAACACCGGGGAGCTGTTTTTT. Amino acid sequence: CASSLFQIRFPNTGELFF.

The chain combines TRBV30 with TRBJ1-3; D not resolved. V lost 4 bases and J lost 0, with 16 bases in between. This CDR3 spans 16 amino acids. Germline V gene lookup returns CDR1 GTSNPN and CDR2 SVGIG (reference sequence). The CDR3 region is CAWTEDVLLSGNTIYF. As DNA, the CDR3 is TGTGCCTGGACGGAGGACGTCCTCCTCTCTGGAAACACCATATATTTT.

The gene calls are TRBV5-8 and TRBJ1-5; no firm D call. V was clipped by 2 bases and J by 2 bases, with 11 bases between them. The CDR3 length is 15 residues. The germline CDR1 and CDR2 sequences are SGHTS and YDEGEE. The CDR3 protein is CASSFVSRGNQPQHF. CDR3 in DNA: TGTGCCAGCAGCTTCGTCAGTCGGGGCAATCAGCCCCAGCATTTT.

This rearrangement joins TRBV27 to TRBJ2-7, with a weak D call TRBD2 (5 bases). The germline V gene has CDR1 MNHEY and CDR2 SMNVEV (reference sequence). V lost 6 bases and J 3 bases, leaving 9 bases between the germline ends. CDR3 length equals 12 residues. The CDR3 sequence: CASRRTFYEQYF. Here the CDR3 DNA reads TGTGCCAGCAGACGGACTTTCTACGAGCAGTACTTC.

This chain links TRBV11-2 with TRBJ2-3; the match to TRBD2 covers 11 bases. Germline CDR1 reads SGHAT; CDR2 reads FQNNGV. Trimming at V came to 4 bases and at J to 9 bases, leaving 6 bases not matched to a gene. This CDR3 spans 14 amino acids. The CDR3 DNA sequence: TGTGCCAGCAGCTCCACTAGCGGGAGAGACACGCAGTATTTT. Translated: CASSSTSGRDTQYF.

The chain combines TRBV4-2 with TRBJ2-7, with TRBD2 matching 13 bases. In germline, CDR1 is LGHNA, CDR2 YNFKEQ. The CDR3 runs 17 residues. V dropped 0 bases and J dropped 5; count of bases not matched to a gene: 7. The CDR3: CASSQEVTSGRANEQYF. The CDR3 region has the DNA TGTGCCAGCAGCCAAGAGGTTACTAGCGGGAGGGCGAACGAGCAGTACTTC.

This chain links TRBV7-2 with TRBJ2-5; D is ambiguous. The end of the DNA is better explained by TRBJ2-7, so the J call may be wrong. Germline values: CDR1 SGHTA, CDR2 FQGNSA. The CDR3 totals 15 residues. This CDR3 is CASSLGPSYTYEQYF. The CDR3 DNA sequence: TGTGCCAGCAGCTTAGGCCCTTCTTATACCTACGAGCAGTACTTC.

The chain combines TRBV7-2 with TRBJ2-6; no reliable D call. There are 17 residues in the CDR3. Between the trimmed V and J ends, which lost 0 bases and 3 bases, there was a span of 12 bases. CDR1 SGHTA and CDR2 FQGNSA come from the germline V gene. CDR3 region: CASSLALRASGANVLTF. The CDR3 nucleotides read TGTGCCAGCAGCTTAGCACTACGAGCAAGTGGGGCCAACGTCCTGACTTTC.

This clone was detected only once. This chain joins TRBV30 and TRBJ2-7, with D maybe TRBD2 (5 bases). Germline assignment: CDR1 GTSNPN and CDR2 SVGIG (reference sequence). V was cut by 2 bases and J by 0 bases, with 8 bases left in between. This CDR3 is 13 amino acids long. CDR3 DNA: TGTGCCTGGAGTCGGAGGAGCTCCTACGAGCAGTACTTC. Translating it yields CAWSRRSSYEQYF.

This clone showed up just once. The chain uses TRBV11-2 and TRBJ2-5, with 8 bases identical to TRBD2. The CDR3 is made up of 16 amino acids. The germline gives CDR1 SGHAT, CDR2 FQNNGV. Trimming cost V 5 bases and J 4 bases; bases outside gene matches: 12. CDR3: CASSTLGRARGETQYF. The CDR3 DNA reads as TGTGCCAGCAGCACCCTCGGGAGGGCCAGAGGAGAGACCCAGTACTTC.

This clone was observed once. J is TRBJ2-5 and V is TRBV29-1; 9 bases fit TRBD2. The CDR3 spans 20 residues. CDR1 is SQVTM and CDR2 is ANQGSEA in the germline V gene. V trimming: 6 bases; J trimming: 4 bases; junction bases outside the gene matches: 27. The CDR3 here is CSVQPPPGGREGPLSETQYF. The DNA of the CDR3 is TGCAGCGTCCAACCTCCCCCAGGGGGGCGGGAGGGCCCTCTTTCAGAGACCCAGTACTTC.

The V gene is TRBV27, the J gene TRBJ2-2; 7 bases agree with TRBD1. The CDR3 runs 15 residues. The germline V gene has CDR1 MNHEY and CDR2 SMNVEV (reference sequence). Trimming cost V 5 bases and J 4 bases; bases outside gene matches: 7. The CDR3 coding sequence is TGTGCCAGCAGTCTCGGGACAGCAATCACCGGGGAGCTGTTTTTT. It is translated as CASSLGTAITGELFF.

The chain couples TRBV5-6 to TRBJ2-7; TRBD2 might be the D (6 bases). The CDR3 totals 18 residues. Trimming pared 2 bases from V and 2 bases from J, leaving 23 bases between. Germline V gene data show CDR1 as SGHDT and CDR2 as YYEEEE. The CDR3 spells CASSFGSLPGVLPYEQYF. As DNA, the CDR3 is TGTGCCAGCAGCTTTGGGTCCCTCCCGGGGGTCCTCCCCTACGAGCAGTACTTC.

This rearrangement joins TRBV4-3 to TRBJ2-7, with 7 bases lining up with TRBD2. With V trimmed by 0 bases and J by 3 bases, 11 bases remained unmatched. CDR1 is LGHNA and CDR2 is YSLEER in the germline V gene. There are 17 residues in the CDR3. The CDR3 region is CASSQDRLSGINYEQYF. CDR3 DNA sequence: TGCGCCAGCAGCCAAGATCGCCTGAGCGGGATTAACTACGAGCAGTACTTC.

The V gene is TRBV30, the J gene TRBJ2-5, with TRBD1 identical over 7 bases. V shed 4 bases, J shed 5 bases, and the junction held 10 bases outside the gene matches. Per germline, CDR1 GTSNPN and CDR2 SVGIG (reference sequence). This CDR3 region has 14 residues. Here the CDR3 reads CAWIDRVQMETQYF. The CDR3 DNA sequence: TGTGCCTGGATTGACAGGGTTCAAATGGAGACCCAGTACTTC. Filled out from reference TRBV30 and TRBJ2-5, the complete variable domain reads SQTIHQWPATLVQPVGSPLSLECTVEGTSNPNLYWYRQAAGRGLQLLFYSVGIGQISSEVPQNLSASRPQDRQFILSSKKLLLSDSGFYLCAWIDRVQMETQYFGPGTRLLVL.

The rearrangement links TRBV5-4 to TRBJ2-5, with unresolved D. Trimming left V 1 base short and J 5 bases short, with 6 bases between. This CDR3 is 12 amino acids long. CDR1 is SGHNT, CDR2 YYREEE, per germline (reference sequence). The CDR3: CASSLWAETQYF. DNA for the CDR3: TGTGCCAGCAGCTTGTGGGCGGAGACCCAGTACTTC. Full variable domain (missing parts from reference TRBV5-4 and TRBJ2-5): ETGVTQSPTHLIKTRGQQVTLRCSSQSGHNTVSWYQQALGQGPQFIFQYYREEENGRGNFPPRFSGLQFPNYSSELNVNALELDDSALYLCASSLWAETQYFGPGTRLLVL.

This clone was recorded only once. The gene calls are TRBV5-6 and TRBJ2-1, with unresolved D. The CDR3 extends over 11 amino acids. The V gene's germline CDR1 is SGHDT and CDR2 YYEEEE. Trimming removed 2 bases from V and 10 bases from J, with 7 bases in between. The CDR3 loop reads CASSLTWEQFF. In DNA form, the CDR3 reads TGTGCCAGCAGCTTAACTTGGGAGCAGTTCTTC.

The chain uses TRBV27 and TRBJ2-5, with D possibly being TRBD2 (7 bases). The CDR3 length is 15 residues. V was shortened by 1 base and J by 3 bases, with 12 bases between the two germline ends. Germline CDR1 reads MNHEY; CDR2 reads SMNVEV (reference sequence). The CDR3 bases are TGTGCCAGCAGTTTATGGGCGGGGGCGGAAGAGACCCAGTACTTC. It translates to CASSLWAGAEETQYF.

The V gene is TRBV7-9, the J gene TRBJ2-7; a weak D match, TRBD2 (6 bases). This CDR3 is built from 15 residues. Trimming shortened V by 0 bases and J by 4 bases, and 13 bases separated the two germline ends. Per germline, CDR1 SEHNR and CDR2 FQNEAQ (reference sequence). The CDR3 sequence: CASSLAGGSWYEQYF. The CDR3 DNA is TGTGCCAGCAGCTTAGCGGGGGGATCCTGGTACGAGCAGTACTTC. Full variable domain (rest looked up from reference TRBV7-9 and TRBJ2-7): DTGVSQNPRHKITKRGQNVTFRCDPISEHNRLYWYRQTLGQGPEFLTYFQNEAQLEKSRLLSDRFSAERPKGSFSTLEIQRTEQGDSAMYLCASSLAGGSWYEQYFGPGTRLTVT.

The chain's CDR3 is CATSRDRTGLAGELFF. DNA for the CDR3: TGTGCCACCAGCAGAGATCGGACAGGGCTGGCCGGGGAGCTGTTTTTT. The rearrangement links TRBV15 to TRBJ2-2; TRBD1 matches at 8 bases. With 0 bases clipped from V and 6 bases from J, the junction kept 6 bases outside the gene matches. CDR1 and CDR2 (germline): LNHNV, YYDKDF (reference sequence). The length of the CDR3 is 16 residues.

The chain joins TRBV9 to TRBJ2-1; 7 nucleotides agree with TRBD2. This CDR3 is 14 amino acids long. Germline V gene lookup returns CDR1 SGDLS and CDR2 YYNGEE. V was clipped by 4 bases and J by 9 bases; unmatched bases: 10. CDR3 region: CASSPSGERGEQFF. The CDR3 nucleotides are TGTGCCAGCAGCCCTAGCGGAGAGAGGGGTGAGCAGTTCTTC.

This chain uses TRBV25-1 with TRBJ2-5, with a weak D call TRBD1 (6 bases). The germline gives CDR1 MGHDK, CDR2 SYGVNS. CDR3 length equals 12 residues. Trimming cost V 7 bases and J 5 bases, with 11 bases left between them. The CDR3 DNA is TGTGCCAGCAACAGGGATGGGGAGACCCAGTACTTC. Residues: CASNRDGETQYF. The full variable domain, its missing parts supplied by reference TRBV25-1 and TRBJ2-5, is EADIYQTPRYLVIGTGKKITLECSQTMGHDKMYWYQQDPGMELHLIHYSYGVNSTEKGDLSSESTVSRIRTEHFPLTLESARPSHTSQYLCASNRDGETQYFGPGTRLLVL.